These T cell receptor beta chains were read from a single sample in a study of shared clonotypes between healthy human individuals. Assay used: immunoSEQ multiplex PCR; TCRdb lists only in-frame clones, some missing. The sample consists of about 1.5 million clones, under 99% of them appearing once. The sample consisted of naive CD4+ T cells sorted from blood. The receptors derive from a man between 25 and 39 years old in good health. The conserved cysteine and the conserved F or W are not part of the CDR3 here. Fields, in order: V gene, CDR3 length, J gene, CDR3 protein.

v_gene: TRBV4-1; len: 13; j_gene: TRBJ2-5; CDR3aa: ASSHHQDREETQY
v_gene: TRBV5-1; len: 13; j_gene: TRBJ1-5; CDR3aa: ASSPIPGYREAQH
v_gene: TRBV5-6; len: 10; j_gene: TRBJ2-7; CDR3aa: ASSRLAHEQY
v_gene: TRBV29-1; len: 11; j_gene: TRBJ2-3; CDR3aa: SVVPRLADTQY
v_gene: TRBV4-1; len: 14; j_gene: TRBJ1-4; CDR3aa: ASSLFPGPTQEKLF
v_gene: TRBV19; len: 13; j_gene: TRBJ1-5; CDR3aa: ASSGSTGTFQPQH
v_gene: TRBV6-5; len: 8; j_gene: TRBJ2-1; CDR3aa: ASRGTSEF
v_gene: TRBV7-9; len: 12; j_gene: TRBJ1-1; CDR3aa: ASIYRGGGTEAF
v_gene: TRBV14; len: 14; j_gene: TRBJ1-4; CDR3aa: ASSQTTGSEGEKLF
v_gene: TRBV7-9; len: 12; j_gene: TRBJ2-1; CDR3aa: ASSSGLVGNEQF
v_gene: TRBV9; len: 16; j_gene: TRBJ2-7; CDR3aa: ASSVGTSGRATPYEQY
v_gene: TRBV7-8; len: 14; j_gene: TRBJ2-5; CDR3aa: ASSLGEGRYLETQY
v_gene: TRBV4-3; len: 12; j_gene: TRBJ2-7; CDR3aa: ASSQGPANYEQY
v_gene: TRBV5-1; len: 12; j_gene: TRBJ2-2; CDR3aa: ASTGTGEIGELF
v_gene: TRBV19; len: 13; j_gene: TRBJ1-1; CDR3aa: ASSMSGGMNTEAF
v_gene: TRBV7-2; len: 14; j_gene: TRBJ2-7; CDR3aa: ASSLGRTGIAYEQY
v_gene: TRBV28; len: 14; j_gene: TRBJ1-5; CDR3aa: ASSQWDRGVWQPQH
v_gene: TRBV7-2; len: 12; j_gene: TRBJ1-1; CDR3aa: ASSPLKGDTEAF
v_gene: TRBV30; len: 12; j_gene: TRBJ2-1; CDR3aa: AWNEGISYNEQF
v_gene: TRBV10-3; len: 13; j_gene: TRBJ2-3; CDR3aa: AISERGQRTDTQY
v_gene: TRBV2; len: 11; j_gene: TRBJ1-4; CDR3aa: ASSEEAHGHLF
v_gene: TRBV5-1; len: 11; j_gene: TRBJ2-3; CDR3aa: ASSLIGPDTQY
v_gene: TRBV5-3; len: 10; j_gene: TRBJ1-5; CDR3aa: ARSRVFQPQH
v_gene: TRBV7-9; len: 14; j_gene: TRBJ1-5; CDR3aa: ASSPANTGLNQPQH
v_gene: TRBV6-1; len: 13; j_gene: TRBJ2-1; CDR3aa: ASTHWAGGEDEQF
v_gene: TRBV25-1; len: 13; j_gene: TRBJ2-7; CDR3aa: ASSESGTGLYEQY
v_gene: TRBV27; len: 16; j_gene: TRBJ2-3; CDR3aa: ATRSPLSRGRRTDTQY
v_gene: TRBV9; len: 15; j_gene: TRBJ2-1; CDR3aa: ASSVAPSGRDYNEQF
v_gene: TRBV5-4; len: 11; j_gene: TRBJ2-5; CDR3aa: ASSLGGEETQY
v_gene: TRBV28; len: 11; j_gene: TRBJ1-5; CDR3aa: GAGPYSNQPQH
v_gene: TRBV5-8; len: 13; j_gene: TRBJ2-1; CDR3aa: ASSLGLAGGGFGF
v_gene: TRBV9; len: 15; j_gene: TRBJ2-3; CDR3aa: ASSVAVGSGSTDTQY
v_gene: TRBV5-1; len: 12; j_gene: TRBJ2-5; CDR3aa: ASSRSGTHETQY
v_gene: TRBV5-4; len: 11; j_gene: TRBJ2-1; CDR3aa: ASGSPLNNEQF
v_gene: TRBV29-1; len: 9; j_gene: TRBJ2-7; CDR3aa: SVVHSYEQY
v_gene: TRBV5-4; len: 12; j_gene: TRBJ1-2; CDR3aa: ASSLGQVGNGYT
v_gene: TRBV5-1; len: 11; j_gene: TRBJ2-1; CDR3aa: ASSWTLHNEQF
v_gene: TRBV6-6; len: 12; j_gene: TRBJ2-3; CDR3aa: ASYLTGRPDTQY
v_gene: TRBV19; len: 12; j_gene: TRBJ1-5; CDR3aa: ASRGHNSNQPQH
v_gene: TRBV14; len: 13; j_gene: TRBJ2-1; CDR3aa: ASSQGGMIVNEQF
v_gene: TRBV7-9; len: 11; j_gene: TRBJ2-7; CDR3aa: ASSLLRSSEQY
v_gene: TRBV7-3; len: 12; j_gene: TRBJ2-5; CDR3aa: ASSRTSSGETQY
v_gene: TRBV9; len: 11; j_gene: TRBJ2-5; CDR3aa: ASSVWTGETQY
v_gene: TRBV5-1; len: 10; j_gene: TRBJ2-7; CDR3aa: ASSPGGDEQY
v_gene: TRBV5-4; len: 12; j_gene: TRBJ2-5; CDR3aa: ASSPGGQEETQY
v_gene: TRBV15; len: 15; j_gene: TRBJ2-4; CDR3aa: ATSREFGGGTKNIQY
v_gene: TRBV25-1; len: 12; j_gene: TRBJ1-1; CDR3aa: ASSGLALNTEAF
v_gene: TRBV28; len: 15; j_gene: TRBJ2-1; CDR3aa: ASSPGTGEAHYNEQF
v_gene: TRBV5-4; len: 12; j_gene: TRBJ2-3; CDR3aa: ASSLSRQSDTQY
v_gene: TRBV30; len: 13; j_gene: TRBJ2-4; CDR3aa: AWSGGGAAKNIQY
v_gene: TRBV23-1; len: 12; j_gene: TRBJ2-7; CDR3aa: ASSQNDTTYEQY
v_gene: TRBV10-3; len: 15; j_gene: TRBJ2-1; CDR3aa: AISESRTGTGGGEQF
v_gene: TRBV5-4; len: 14; j_gene: TRBJ2-3; CDR3aa: ASSLFLGLGTDTQY
v_gene: TRBV7-9; len: 13; j_gene: TRBJ2-7; CDR3aa: ASSRPQGGNYEQY
v_gene: TRBV7-8; len: 12; j_gene: TRBJ2-1; CDR3aa: ASSFPPFYNEQF